The rows below give T cell receptor beta chains drawn from one sample of a study of blood T cell repertoires in COVID-19. TCRdb's copy holds only in-frame clones and misses some; the assay was immunoSEQ multiplex PCR. The profile shows under 80,000 clones, around four fifths of them singletons. Source material: peripheral blood. The receptors originated from a man between 60 and 70 years old with COVID-19, enrolled during active disease. Each CDR3 is given without its conserved first and last residue. Not all rows give a size; the values are once, few, many and, for expanded clones, a class.

v_gene | abundance | CDR3aa
TRBV9 | - | ASSVKGRGQASYNEQF
TRBV30 | - | AWRDRGPSSGANVLT
TRBV18 | - | ASSPGLADNNEQF
TRBV6-1 | - | ASSDRQGFYQPQH
TRBV5-1 | - | ASSSGQGLDGYT
TRBV3-1/TRBV3-2 | - | ASSHRGNEQF
TRBV3-1/TRBV3-2 | few | ASSPLLAGNNEQF
TRBV5-1 | - | ASSLQGLGNTIY
TRBV2 | many | ASRGTRGSNQPQH
TRBV4-2 | - | ASSDQGGRGEQY
TRBV10-3 | few | AISELDRAETQY
TRBV12-3/TRBV12-4 | few | ASSQTGRIQY
TRBV3-1/TRBV3-2 | once | ASSQAGGEAF
TRBV12-1 | - | ASSKGQGEETQY
TRBV4-1 | - | ASSQDGPSGGLRGEETQY
TRBV2 | - | ASSEFGPYQPQH